Reported below is one TCR beta chain. As originally analysed: Scientists estimated how many nucleated cells there were by amplifying reference gene primers. Sequencing used immunoSEQ multiplex PCR; TCRdb keeps in-frame clones, though not all of them. The DNA was the basis for D and trimming; V, J and clone size are from that table. This sample has about 240,000 clones, with around nine tenths found just once. The entry originates in a study of blood T cell repertoires in COVID-19. About the study: Acute-phase and convalescent COVID-19 samples originated in the United States, Italy and Spain. T cells, B-cell-depleted T cells, or PBMCs provided the cDNA or gDNA that served as material.

This CDR3 has 15 residues. Germline values: CDR1 SNHLY, CDR2 FYNNEI. V lost 11 bases, J lost 0 bases, and 16 bases lay in between. The chain joins TRBV2 to TRBJ1-4; no definite D call. The source material was peripheral blood. This receptor was taken from a woman aged 70-85 years with active or convalescent COVID-19. CDR3 protein: CAGRVRTATNEKLFF. The DNA of the CDR3 is TGTGCCGGCCGGGTCCGCACTGCAACTAATGAAAAACTGTTTTTT.